The clone carrying this TCR beta chain has a single count. In the original processing: Amplification of reference gene primers was used by the study to estimate nucleated cell counts. This table comes from immunoSEQ multiplex PCR, and its TCRdb copy is limited to in-frame clones, with some not included. V, J and clone size reflect that table, while D and trimming were determined from the DNA. In the table there are about 260,000 clones, approximately 86% of which are singletons. Trimming took 5 bases from V and 6 from J, leaving 11 bases between them. In germline, CDR1 is DFQATT, CDR2 SNEGSKA (reference sequence). This CDR3 spans 11 amino acids. The sample comes from a study of blood T cell repertoires in COVID-19. At the level of the study: Samples representing acute and convalescent COVID-19 were sourced from the United States, Italy and Spain. Sources were T cells, B-cell-depleted T cells, or PBMCs; the material itself was cDNA or gDNA.

The J gene is TRBJ2-7, the V gene TRBV20-1; no clear D. What was sequenced was peripheral blood. The receptor comes from a man in his thirties or forties with active or convalescent COVID-19. CDR3 sequence (DNA): TGCAGTGCTCTCCGGGTTGGCGAGCAGTACTTC. It is translated as CSALRVGEQYF.